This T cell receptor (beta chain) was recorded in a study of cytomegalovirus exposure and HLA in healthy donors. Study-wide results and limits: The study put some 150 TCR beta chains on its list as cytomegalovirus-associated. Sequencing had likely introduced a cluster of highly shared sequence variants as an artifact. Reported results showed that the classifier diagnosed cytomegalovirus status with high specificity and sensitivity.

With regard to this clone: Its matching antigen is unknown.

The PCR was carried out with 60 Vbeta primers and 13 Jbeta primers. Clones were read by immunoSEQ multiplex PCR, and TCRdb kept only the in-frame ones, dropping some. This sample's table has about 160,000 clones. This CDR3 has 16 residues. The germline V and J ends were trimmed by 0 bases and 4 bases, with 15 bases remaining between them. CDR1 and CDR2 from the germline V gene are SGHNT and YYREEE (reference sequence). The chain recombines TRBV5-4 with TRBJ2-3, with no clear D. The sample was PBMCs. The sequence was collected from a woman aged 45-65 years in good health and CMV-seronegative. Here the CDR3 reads CASSLDLPGLADTQYF. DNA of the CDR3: TGTGCCAGCAGCTTGGATCTTCCCGGGTTGGCAGATACGCAGTATTTT. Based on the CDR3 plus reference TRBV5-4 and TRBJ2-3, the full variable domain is ETGVTQSPTHLIKTRGQQVTLRCSSQSGHNTVSWYQQALGQGPQFIFQYYREEENGRGNFPPRFSGLQFPNYSSELNVNALELDDSALYLCASSLDLPGLADTQYFGPGTRLTVL.